The 8 T cell receptor beta chains presented below share a single source sample, sequenced in a study of blood T cells in healthy people across ages. Next came a second PCR, run for about 6 to 12 cycles, which used a sample-barcoded 5' primer along with a J-beta primer mix. MiXCR, applied by TCRdb to the 5' RACE reads, yields one record per CDR3 protein. The table has 600,000 to 800,000 distinct CDR3 sequences, over 40% seen once. Sequenced material: blood. All receptors come from an elderly woman in good health.

This clonotype was recorded at least ten times. The chain joins TRBV7-3 to TRBJ2-1; 9 bases fit TRBD2. Germline V gene sequence: CDR1 SGHTA, CDR2 FQGTGA. The V gene end was trimmed by 8 bases and the J gene end by 2 bases; junction bases not matched to a gene: 10. The CDR3 covers 16 residues. The CDR3 DNA follows: TGTGCCAGCGGGGCTAGCGGGACTGGCCCCTACAATGAGCAGTTCTTC. Translating it yields CASGASGTGPYNEQFF.

V gene TRBV5-1 combines with J gene TRBJ2-6; D is unclear. Germline lookup yields CDR1 SGHRS and CDR2 YFSETQ. Between the trimmed V and J ends, which lost 1 base and 4 bases, there was a span of 9 bases. The CDR3 is made up of 15 amino acids. CDR3 region: CASSLLGDGANVLTF. The CDR3 coding sequence is TGCGCCAGCAGCTTGTTGGGCGACGGGGCCAACGTCCTGACTTTC.

The gene calls are TRBV6-5 and TRBJ1-5; D may be TRBD1 (6 bases). V shed 6 bases and J shed 9 bases, with 18 bases lying between them. This CDR3 has 14 amino acids. Germline CDR1 and CDR2: MNHEY and SVGAGI. The CDR3 nucleotides read TGTGCCAGCAGGACGGACAGTCTAGGGCGGCCCCAGCATTTT. It is translated as CASRTDSLGRPQHF.

Remarks on this clonotype: A much bigger clone sits one base away, suggesting this may be a read error. The genes are TRBV27 and TRBJ2-1, with 7 bases identical to TRBD1. Losses at the gene ends were 7 bases for V and 10 bases for J; bases not matched to a gene: 10. Per germline, CDR1 MNHEY and CDR2 SMNVEV (reference sequence). This CDR3 region has 13 residues. This chain's CDR3 is CASMRAGGFEQFF. CDR3 bases: TGTGCCAGCATGCGGGCAGGGGGTTTCGAGCAGTTCTTC.

V usage is TRBV29-1 and J usage is TRBJ2-1; D is unresolved. With the DNA end fitting TRBJ2-7 better, the J assignment may be wrong. The CDR3 covers 11 residues. The V gene's germline CDR1 is SQVTM and CDR2 ANQGSEA. CDR3 nucleotides: TGCAGCGTGGTTACCCTCTACGAGCAGTACTTC. Protein product: CSVVTLYEQYF.

This clonotype was found many times. This chain uses TRBV5-1 with TRBJ2-1, with a possible D match to TRBD2 (7 bases). CDR3 length: 13 amino acids. V was trimmed by 7 bases and J by 10 bases, leaving 18 bases between them. Germline V gene data show CDR1 as SGHRS and CDR2 as YFSETQ. This chain's CDR3 is CASGSPTGGEQFF. CDR3 DNA: TGCGCCAGCGGTTCCCCTACGGGGGGCGAGCAGTTCTTC.

This clonotype was seen more than once but under ten times. The rearrangement links TRBV6-1 to TRBJ2-1; D not certain. The DNA end is a closer match to TRBJ2-7, so the J assignment may be wrong. The CDR3 consists of 15 residues. CDR1 is MNHNS, CDR2 SASEGT, per germline. CDR3: CASSGATVSYNEQYF. The CDR3 region has the DNA TGTGCCAGCAGTGGGGCAACAGTATCCTACAATGAGCAGTACTTC.

On this clonotype: The junction differs from germline at one of its ends, possibly a read error. V gene TRBV6-6 combines with J gene TRBJ2-5; no clear D gene. Germline values: CDR1 MNHNY, CDR2 SVGAGI (reference sequence). The CDR3 spans 12 residues. The CDR3 is CASSWVQETQLF. For the CDR3, the DNA is TGTGCCAGCAGTTGGGTCCAAGAGACCCAGTTATTC.